This section outlines one T cell receptor (beta chain) sequence together with its context. The data were obtained in a study of blood T cell repertoires in COVID-19. Study information: Nucleic acid was either cDNA or gDNA, and it came from T cells, B-cell-depleted T cells, or PBMCs.

Authors' data handling: Researchers report that nucleated cell counts were estimated from reference gene primer amplification. Data came from immunoSEQ multiplex PCR; TCRdb stores just in-frame clones and leaves some out. D and trimming come from the DNA, and the V and J calls and clone size come from that table. The table has 39,000 or so clones, over 75% seen once. This CDR3 is built from 14 residues. With 7 bases removed from V and 2 bases from J, the gap between germline ends came to 14 bases. CDR1 MNHEY and CDR2 SVGAGI come from the germline V gene. V usage is TRBV6-5 and J usage is TRBJ1-1; tentative D call: TRBD1 (5 bases). This receptor was identified in a man in his forties with active or convalescent COVID-19. Sample: peripheral blood. CDR3 sequence: CASTPYRSNTEAFF. DNA for the CDR3: TGTGCCAGCACCCCTTACAGGTCAAACACTGAAGCTTTCTTT.